This entry describes one T cell receptor beta chain. Its target is not known. This entry belongs to a study of metastatic and nonmetastatic thyroid tumors. In the study overall: The comparison covered peripheral blood and tumor or nodule tissue in malignant and benign thyroid patients. Overall study findings and caveats: Compared with benign nodules, malignant thyroid tumors were reported to have significantly higher TCR beta diversity in both blood and tumor.

Every patient underwent thyroid surgery untreated. In the authors' workflow: The authors used CDR3 differences across clinicopathological groups to build a distant-metastasis classifier for papillary thyroid cancer. TCRdb reanalyzed the PCR reads via MiXCR. The V and J calls shown here were made by TCRdb, not taken from the authors' results. The sample shows 45,000 to 60,000 clones, about 15% of them seen only once. The sample taken for sequencing was blood. This TCR was sampled from a female donor with papillary thyroid cancer or a benign thyroid nodule (not recorded which). Some clones in this sample may be carry-over from other donors' samples.

The DNA for the CDR3 is TGTGCCATCAGTGAGGTCGGCGGGCGCACAGATACGCAGTATTTT. This encodes CAISEVGGRTDTQYF. The chain combines TRBV10-3 with TRBJ2-3; weak D call: TRBD2 (5 bases). The V end lost 2 bases, the J end lost 1 base, and 10 bases lay between the germline ends. This CDR3 region has 15 residues. Germline V gives CDR1 ENHRY, CDR2 SYGVKD.